Shown below are 28 T cell receptor beta chains from a single sample sequenced in a study of T cell responses to AZD1222 COVID-19 vaccine. Generated by immunoSEQ multiplex PCR, the TCRdb table keeps only in-frame clones and is missing some. Seen here are roughly 160,000 clones, roughly 90% observed once, and the top ten hold around 4.4%. The sequenced sample was peripheral blood, obtained 28 days after the second AZD1222 dose. Every receptor here comes from an adult who received the AZD1222 COVID-19 vaccine.

This chain joins TRBV11-2 and TRBJ2-5; TRBD1 might be the D (5 bases). CDR1 SGHAT and CDR2 FQNNGV come from the germline V gene. The CDR3 runs 13 residues. The V end was cut by 5 bases, the J end by 5 bases, with 12 bases between. CDR3 protein: CASSPGNSETQYF. The DNA for the CDR3 is TGTGCCAGCAGCCCAGGGAATTCGGAGACCCAGTACTTC.

CDR3 sequence reads: CASSLAGASAGELFF. The CDR3 DNA reads TGTGCCAGCAGCTTAGCCGGGGCCTCGGCCGGGGAGCTGTTTTTT. The rearrangement links TRBV7-9 to TRBJ2-2; either TRBD1 or TRBD2 may fit D (5 bases each). Looked up from germline, CDR1 is SEHNR and CDR2 is FQNEAQ (reference sequence). The CDR3 is 15 amino acids. Trimming pared 0 bases from V and 6 bases from J, leaving 11 bases between. The complete variable domain, with remaining parts taken from reference TRBV7-9 and TRBJ2-2, reads DTGVSQNPRHKITKRGQNVTFRCDPISEHNRLYWYRQTLGQGPEFLTYFQNEAQLEKSRLLSDRFSAERPKGSFSTLEIQRTEQGDSAMYLCASSLAGASAGELFFGEGSRLTVL.

V is TRBV29-1 and J is TRBJ1-2; TRBD1 matches 8 bases. Trimming took 6 bases from V and 4 from J; bases not matched to a gene: 7. This CDR3 is 13 amino acids long. CDR1 SQVTM and CDR2 ANQGSEA come from the germline V gene. The DNA for the CDR3 is TGCAGCGTACTACAGGGGGTGAGCTATGGCTACACCTTC. Translated, it gives CSVLQGVSYGYTF.

This sequence joins TRBV7-9 and TRBJ1-2; 7 bases line up with TRBD1. CDR1 and CDR2 from the germline V gene are SEHNR and FQNEAQ (reference sequence). The junction had 7 bases not matched to a gene; V was cut back by 6 bases and J by 0 bases. This CDR3 contains 15 residues. In DNA form, the CDR3 reads TGTGCCAGCAGGCCCGGGACAGACGCTAACTATGGCTACACCTTC. Its protein is CASRPGTDANYGYTF.

The chain joins TRBV15 to TRBJ1-1; 7 positions match TRBD1. The V gene's germline CDR1 is LNHNV and CDR2 YYDKDF (reference sequence). V lost 1 base and J lost 10; bases outside the gene matches: 18. The CDR3 consists of 17 residues. The CDR3 DNA reads TGTGCCACCAGCAGAGCGGTTCGGGACAGCGAGTCTGGTGTAGCTTTCTTT. Encoded protein: CATSRAVRDSESGVAFF.

The chain couples TRBV4-3 to TRBJ1-1, with no clear D. This CDR3 comprises 14 residues. Germline V gives CDR1 LGHNA, CDR2 YSLEER. Trimming removed 0 bases from V and 2 bases from J, with 7 bases in between. The CDR3 DNA sequence: TGCGCCAGCAGCCAAGAGGTAAGAAACACTGAAGCTTTCTTT. Its protein product is CASSQEVRNTEAFF.

This clone has only one observation. The V gene is TRBV29-1, the J gene TRBJ1-1; no clear D gene. The germline gives CDR1 SQVTM, CDR2 ANQGSEA. This CDR3 is built from 11 residues. The V and J ends lost 7 bases and 4 bases respectively, with 10 bases between them. DNA of the CDR3: TGCAGCGGGGGAGGATTCACTGAAGCTTTCTTT. Amino acids: CSGGGFTEAFF.

The V call is TRBV3-1 (or the pseudogene TRBV3-2), the J call TRBJ1-2; 7 bases fit TRBD1. From germline, CDR1 is LGHDT and CDR2 YNNKEL (reference sequence). Germline trimming cut 0 bases from V and 7 bases from J; bases unmatched to any gene: 5. The CDR3 is 14 residues long. The CDR3 DNA is TGTGCCAGCAGCCAAGAAAGTCAGGGGGGTGGCTACACCTTC. Protein sequence: CASSQESQGGGYTF.

The chain is built from TRBV5-5 and TRBJ1-6; no definite D call. The CDR3 contains 15 residues. Germline values: CDR1 SGHKS, CDR2 YYEKEE (reference sequence). V gave up 5 bases and J gave up 6 bases, with 15 bases separating them. CDR3 loop: CASRGGSEINSPLHF. The CDR3 region has the DNA TGTGCCAGCAGGGGTGGTTCAGAGATTAATTCACCCCTCCACTTT. Together with reference TRBV5-5 and TRBJ1-6, the CDR3 gives the full variable domain: DAGVTQSPTHLIKTRGQQVTLRCSPISGHKSVSWYQQVLGQGPQFIFQYYEKEERGRGNFPDRFSARQFPNYSSELNVNALLLGDSALYLCASRGGSEINSPLHFGNGTRLTVT.

The chain uses TRBV30 and TRBJ2-1; tentatively, D is TRBD1 or TRBD2 (7 bases each). Per germline, CDR1 GTSNPN and CDR2 SVGIG (reference sequence). The CDR3 has 14 residues. V dropped 0 bases and J dropped 9 bases, with 15 bases sitting between them. CDR3 in amino acids: CAWSVWAGGGEQFF. The CDR3, as DNA: TGTGCCTGGAGTGTATGGGCAGGGGGGGGTGAGCAGTTCTTC.

With regard to this clone: This sample also contains other DNA sequences that code for the same CDR3. The rearrangement joins TRBV6-5 to TRBJ2-6; D ambiguous. This CDR3 region has 15 residues. With 0 bases removed from V and 0 bases from J, the gap between germline ends came to 3 bases. CDR1 and CDR2 (germline): MNHEY, SVGAGI. This CDR3 is CASSYSVSGANVLTF. DNA for the CDR3: TGTGCCAGCAGTTACTCGGTCTCTGGGGCCAACGTCCTGACTTTC.

This chain joins TRBV21-1 and TRBJ1-5. TRBV21-1 is deemed a pseudogene. The CDR3 length is 19 residues. CDR3 bases: TGTGCCAGCAGCAAAGGGGGTGGCAGGTCGGCGTATAGCAATCAGCCCCAGCATTTT. Translating it yields CASSKGGGRSAYSNQPQHF.

This rearrangement joins TRBV27 to TRBJ1-6; the D is unclear. Trimming shortened V by 0 bases and J by 6 bases, and 21 bases separated the two germline ends. CDR3 length equals 19 residues. Germline CDR1 reads MNHEY; CDR2 reads SMNVEV (reference sequence). Here the CDR3 reads CASSLSADFGRELNSPLHF. The CDR3 coding sequence is TGTGCCAGCAGTTTATCCGCAGATTTCGGACGGGAGCTTAATTCACCCCTCCACTTT.

The chain has TRBV5-1 and TRBJ1-5; 7 bases line up with TRBD1. Germline lookup yields CDR1 SGHRS and CDR2 YFSETQ. J was trimmed by 2 bases and V by 0 bases; bases with no gene match: 8. CDR3 length equals 17 residues. In DNA form, the CDR3 reads TGCGCCAGCAGCTTGGGGCCAGCAGGGGGTGGCAATCAGCCCCAGCATTTT. This codes for CASSLGPAGGGNQPQHF.

This clone was observed once. The chain combines TRBV30 with TRBJ1-3, with a weak D call TRBD1 (5 bases). The length of the CDR3 is 15 residues. CDR1 GTSNPN and CDR2 SVGIG come from the germline V gene (reference sequence). Trimming cost V 0 bases and J 0 bases, with 9 bases left between them. CDR3 residues: CAWSVDSRSGNTIYF. In DNA, the CDR3 is TGTGCCTGGAGTGTAGACAGTCGCTCTGGAAACACCATATATTTT.

The chain combines TRBV3-1 (or the pseudogene TRBV3-2) with TRBJ1-1, with a possible D match to TRBD1 (6 bases). Looked up from germline, CDR1 is LGHDT and CDR2 is YNNKEL (reference sequence). The ends were cut back, 3 bases at V and 8 bases at J, with 10 bases in the middle. This CDR3 is 12 amino acids long. The CDR3 DNA reads as TGTGCCAGCAGCCATGGTGGACAGGAAGCTTTCTTT. Its translation is CASSHGGQEAFF.

The gene calls are TRBV4-1 and TRBJ2-1; 9 bases agree with TRBD1. The CDR3 has 15 residues. CDR1 is MGHRA, CDR2 YSYEKL, per germline. V shed 3 bases and J 8 bases; nucleotides not matched to a gene: 8. CDR3 residues: CASSQARDRVYEQFF. The CDR3 DNA follows: TGCGCCAGCAGCCAGGCCCGGGACAGGGTATATGAGCAGTTCTTC.

The V call is TRBV7-9, the J call TRBJ1-5, with 9 bases matching TRBD1. CDR1 and CDR2 (germline): SEHNR, FQNEAQ (reference sequence). The CDR3 runs to 14 residues. J gave up 6 bases and V 3 bases, and 3 bases lay outside the gene matches. CDR3 sequence reads: CASSFTGGGQPQHF. The CDR3 region has the DNA TGTGCCAGCAGCTTTACAGGGGGCGGTCAGCCCCAGCATTTT.

The chain uses TRBV5-8 and TRBJ2-7; TRBD2 aligns across 10 bases. The germline CDR1 and CDR2 sequences are SGHTS and YDEGEE. J lost 3 bases, V lost 4 bases, and 7 bases had no gene match. The CDR3 consists of 15 residues. Here the CDR3 DNA reads TGTGCCAGCAGCACGGCAGCGGGGGGGTTCTACGAGCAGTACTTC. Encoded protein: CASSTAAGGFYEQYF.

The V call is TRBV7-2, the J call TRBJ2-7, with 7 bases lining up with TRBD2. Trimming removed 5 bases from V and 7 bases from J; junction bases left unmatched: 11. The CDR3 has 14 residues. The germline V gene encodes CDR1 SGHTA and CDR2 FQGNSA. The CDR3: CASSPLGGYFEQYF. The CDR3 DNA follows: TGTGCCAGCAGCCCCTTGGGGGGGTACTTTGAGCAGTACTTC.

This clone came up once. J is TRBJ1-2 and V is TRBV9; D gene uncertain. Germline V CDR1 and CDR2: SGDLS, YYNGEE. The CDR3 spans 13 residues. V was clipped by 0 bases and J by 8 bases, with 11 bases between them. The CDR3 reads CASSVGENSGYTF. For the CDR3, the DNA is TGTGCCAGCAGCGTAGGAGAAAACTCGGGCTACACCTTC.

The DNA of the CDR3 is TGTGCCAGTAGTATGGGGACAGGAGGCTCCAACACTGAAGCTTTCTTT. Translated: CASSMGTGGSNTEAFF. The chain is built from TRBV19 and TRBJ1-1, with TRBD1 matching over 8 bases. Trimming cost V 3 bases and J 2 bases; bases outside gene matches: 8. The CDR3 has 16 residues. CDR1 and CDR2 from the germline V gene are LNHDA and SQIVND (reference sequence).

The rearrangement links TRBV29-1 to TRBJ1-1; D might be TRBD1 (5 bases). In germline, CDR1 is SQVTM, CDR2 ANQGSEA. This CDR3 is 13 amino acids long. V lost 7 bases to trimming and J lost 2 bases, with 14 bases between them. The CDR3 nucleotides read TGCAGCGCGTCCAAGACAGACAACACTGAAGCTTTCTTT. Translated, it gives CSASKTDNTEAFF. Complete variable domain (other parts from reference TRBV29-1 and TRBJ1-1): SAVISQKPSRDICQRGTSLTIQCQVDSQVTMMFWYRQQPGQSLTLIATANQGSEATYESGFVIDKFPISRPNLTFSTLTVSNMSPEDSSIYLCSASKTDNTEAFFGQGTRLTVV.

The CDR3 region has the DNA TGCGCCAGCAGCCAAGTGAGCAGCTCTGGAAACACCATATATTTT. Its protein is CASSQVSSSGNTIYF. V is TRBV4-1 and J is TRBJ1-3; D remains unclear. Germline values: CDR1 MGHRA, CDR2 YSYEKL. The CDR3 has 15 residues. Between the trimmed V and J ends, which lost 1 base and 0 bases, there was a span of 7 bases.

The chain employs TRBV18 and TRBJ1-5, with D possibly being TRBD1 (5 bases). The V end was cut by 2 bases, the J end by 1 base, with 9 bases between. The CDR3 extends over 15 amino acids. In germline, CDR1 is KGHSH, CDR2 LQKENI. The CDR3 loop reads CASSPGGSSNQPQHF. CDR3 in DNA: TGTGCCAGCTCACCAGGGGGGAGCAGCAATCAGCCCCAGCATTTT.

The chain links TRBV5-6 to TRBJ1-2; D unclear. The CDR3 is 17 residues long. V was trimmed by 5 bases and J by 5 bases, leaving 25 bases between them. The germline V gene has CDR1 SGHDT and CDR2 YYEEEE. In nucleotides, the CDR3 is TGTGCCAGCAGTCCGTACCACGTGGCCTTCGTTAATTATGGCTACACCTTC. Amino acid sequence: CASSPYHVAFVNYGYTF.

This rearrangement joins TRBV27 to TRBJ1-2; weak D call: TRBD1 (5 bases). Germline assignment: CDR1 MNHEY and CDR2 SMNVEV (reference sequence). The length of the CDR3 is 13 residues. Trimming pared 0 bases from V and 8 bases from J, leaving 10 bases between. The CDR3 sequence is CASSLSGRGGYTF. The CDR3 DNA reads as TGTGCCAGCAGTTTATCGGGGCGAGGGGGCTACACCTTC.

The chain joins TRBV6-5 to TRBJ2-7, with D possibly being TRBD2 (6 bases). V was cut by 2 bases and J by 4 bases, with 15 bases left in between. CDR1 and CDR2 from the germline V gene are MNHEY and SVGAGI. CDR3 length: 15 amino acids. In DNA, the CDR3 is TGTGCCAGCAGTTACGCCGGGAGCCAAGGGTACGAGCAGTACTTC. It specifies CASSYAGSQGYEQYF.